This T cell receptor beta chain was documented in a study of vaccination and CD4 T cells after COVID-19. Study details: Overlapping peptides covering the spike proteins of SARS-CoV-2, HCoV-NL63, HCoV-OC43 and HCoV-229E were added to stimulate cells.

Note on this clonotype: Its antigen is undetermined.

The treatment was: approximately nine-day PBMC culture with coronavirus spike peptide pools or control peptides (ViraFEST assay). Samples of CD4+ T cells were obtained from the unexposed donor before the COVID-19 pandemic (2011-2018). Using peptide pools, antigen-specific T cells were expanded in ViraFEST before TCRs were sequenced. The cultures had half their medium swapped for fresh IL-2 medium on days 3 and 7. Sequencing of the DNA from cultured CD4+ T cells was carried out with the Oncomine TCR Beta short-read assay. Investigators obtained genomic DNA by extraction from cultured CD4+ T cells. TCRdb ran MiXCR on the PCR reads and lists one entry per CDR3 protein. The repertoire holds thousands of distinct CDR3 sequences, with roughly 31% as singletons. The sequence was collected from a human donor in good health. Source material: CD4+ T cells from blood, cultured in vitro.

The CDR3 sequence: CASSSYGSGRVTDTQYF. CDR3 coding DNA: TGTGCCAGCAGTTCATATGGCAGCGGGAGGGTCACAGATACGCAGTATTTT. V usage is TRBV6-2 or TRBV6-3 and J usage is TRBJ2-3; 10 nucleotides agree with TRBD2. Looked up from germline, CDR1 is MNHEY and CDR2 is SVGEGT. The CDR3 contains 17 residues. With 4 bases clipped from V and 2 bases from J, the junction kept 9 bases outside the gene matches.